These 25 T cell receptor beta chains were all obtained from the same sample, sequenced in a study of T cell changes during pregnancy in multiple sclerosis. Repertoires were generated with immunoSEQ multiplex PCR, while TCRdb's copy carries only in-frame clones and drops some. The sample consists of around 95,000 clones, around 92% of them appearing once. The input for sequencing was peripheral blood, taken after pregnancy. These TCRs come from a female donor in good health, enrolled as a control in a pregnancy study.

V gene TRBV4-2 combines with J gene TRBJ2-7; 7 nucleotides line up with TRBD2. CDR3 length: 16 residues. The V gene's germline CDR1 is LGHNA and CDR2 YNFKEQ. V gave up 1 base and J gave up 5 bases; unmatched junction bases: 11. The CDR3 bases are TGTGCCAGCAGCCAAGTTCCACTTTTGGGGGGGAACGAGCAGTACTTC. This codes for CASSQVPLLGGNEQYF.

The chain joins TRBV6-5 to TRBJ2-7; D perhaps matches TRBD1 (6 bases). With 7 bases removed from V and 3 bases from J, the gap between germline ends came to 13 bases. The CDR3 loop spans 13 amino acids. Germline loops: CDR1 MNHEY, CDR2 SVGAGI. The CDR3 sequence is CASTGQTYYEQYF. The CDR3 DNA reads TGTGCCAGCACGGGACAAACCTACTACGAGCAGTACTTC.

The rearrangement joins TRBV9 to TRBJ2-1; the D gene is possibly TRBD1 (6 bases). Looked up from germline, CDR1 is SGDLS and CDR2 is YYNGEE. The CDR3 length is 16 residues. Between the trimmed V and J ends, which lost 7 bases and 7 bases, there was a span of 24 bases. The CDR3 DNA follows: TGTGCCAGCTCGGATTTCCCCCCACAGGGTAAAAATGAGCAGTTCTTC. Its translation: CASSDFPPQGKNEQFF.

This clone was found a few times. The chain uses TRBV30 and TRBJ1-1; perhaps TRBD1 as D (6 bases). The CDR3 runs to 12 residues. V lost 4 bases and J lost 3, with 9 bases in between. Looked up from germline, CDR1 is GTSNPN and CDR2 is SVGIG (reference sequence). The CDR3 coding sequence is TGTGCCTGGAACAGGGCGGACACTGAAGCTTTCTTT. The encoded protein is CAWNRADTEAFF.

This chain connects TRBV29-1 to TRBJ1-1, with TRBD1 matching over 9 bases. Per the germline V gene, CDR1 is SQVTM and CDR2 is ANQGSEA. Germline trimming cut 7 bases from V and 4 bases from J; bases unmatched to any gene: 10. CDR3 length equals 14 residues. The CDR3: CSGETGTGSTEAFF. CDR3 coding DNA: TGCAGCGGAGAAACCGGGACAGGGTCCACTGAAGCTTTCTTT. Filled out from reference TRBV29-1 and TRBJ1-1, the complete variable domain reads SAVISQKPSRDICQRGTSLTIQCQVDSQVTMMFWYRQQPGQSLTLIATANQGSEATYESGFVIDKFPISRPNLTFSTLTVSNMSPEDSSIYLCSGETGTGSTEAFFGQGTRLTVV.

The rearrangement joins TRBV27 to TRBJ2-7, with D possibly being TRBD2 (5 bases). V was trimmed by 8 bases and J by 0 bases, leaving 17 bases between them. This CDR3 spans 15 amino acids. Germline values: CDR1 MNHEY, CDR2 SMNVEV (reference sequence). CDR3 amino acids: CASSTVRGHSYEQYF. The DNA for the CDR3 is TGTGCCAGCTCCACGGTTCGGGGTCACTCCTACGAGCAGTACTTC.

This rearrangement joins TRBV5-5 to TRBJ1-1, with a possible D match to TRBD1 (5 bases). Germline CDR1 SGHKS, CDR2 YYEKEE (reference sequence). The CDR3 loop spans 14 amino acids. The ends were cut back, 4 bases at V and 0 bases at J, with 10 bases in the middle. CDR3 protein: CASSTSTVNTEAFF. In DNA, the CDR3 is TGTGCCAGCAGCACCTCGACAGTGAACACTGAAGCTTTCTTT.

The rearrangement uses TRBV7-3 and TRBJ2-2, with D perhaps TRBD2 (5 bases). The CDR3 is 17 residues long. Germline values: CDR1 SGHTA, CDR2 FQGTGA. V gave up 4 bases and J gave up 4 bases, with 19 bases separating them. The CDR3 sequence is CASSSVVVASGTGELFF. CDR3 nucleotide sequence: TGTGCCAGCAGCTCCGTCGTTGTAGCGAGTGGCACCGGGGAGCTGTTTTTT.

The gene calls are TRBV2 and TRBJ1-4; weak D call: TRBD1 (6 bases). The CDR3 length is 14 residues. Trimming pared 7 bases from V and 5 bases from J, leaving 14 bases between. Germline V gene lookup returns CDR1 SNHLY and CDR2 FYNNEI. CDR3 protein: CASKDQGRNEKLFF. CDR3 bases: TGTGCCAGCAAAGACCAGGGGCGAAATGAAAAACTGTTTTTT. The full variable domain, in which reference TRBV2 and TRBJ1-4 provide the parts outside the CDR3, is EPEVTQTPSHQVTQMGQEVILRCVPISNHLYFYWYRQILGQKVEFLVSFYNNEISEKSEIFDDQFSVERPDGSNFTLKIRSTKLEDSAMYFCASKDQGRNEKLFFGSGTQLSVL.

The chain is built from TRBV7-9 and TRBJ1-4, with D perhaps TRBD1 (6 bases). Germline V gene sequence: CDR1 SEHNR, CDR2 FQNEAQ (reference sequence). The CDR3 sequence is 14 residues long. V lost 3 bases and J 3 bases, leaving 8 bases between the germline ends. CDR3 nucleotides: TGTGCCAGCAGCTTTCGACAGGCTAATGAAAAACTGTTTTTT. Amino acid sequence: CASSFRQANEKLFF.

V usage is TRBV5-1 and J usage is TRBJ2-3; 7 bases agree with TRBD2. The trim removed 3 bases at V and 0 bases at J, leaving 4 bases unmatched. Germline V gene data show CDR1 as SGHRS and CDR2 as YFSETQ. The CDR3 has 15 residues. CDR3 sequence reads: CASSSLAASTDTQYF. The CDR3 nucleotides read TGCGCCAGCAGCTCCCTAGCGGCTAGCACAGATACGCAGTATTTT.

CDR3 residues: CASNTGGLNQPQHF. The CDR3 DNA reads TGTGCCAGCAATACAGGGGGGCTTAATCAGCCCCAGCATTTT. The V call is TRBV2, the J call TRBJ1-5; 8 bases agree with TRBD1. The J segment lost 4 bases and the V segment lost 7 bases, leaving 6 bases of the junction unmatched. The CDR3 length is 14 residues. Germline V gene lookup returns CDR1 SNHLY and CDR2 FYNNEI. Full variable domain (remainder filled in from reference TRBV2 and TRBJ1-5): EPEVTQTPSHQVTQMGQEVILRCVPISNHLYFYWYRQILGQKVEFLVSFYNNEISEKSEIFDDQFSVERPDGSNFTLKIRSTKLEDSAMYFCASNTGGLNQPQHFGDGTRLSIL.

The rearrangement uses TRBV30 and TRBJ2-2; TRBD2 aligns across 13 bases. With V trimmed by 1 base and J by 4 bases, 3 bases remained unmatched. From germline, CDR1 is GTSNPN and CDR2 SVGIG (reference sequence). The CDR3 consists of 16 residues. CDR3 amino acids: CAWSGGLAGSTGELFF. The CDR3, as DNA: TGTGCCTGGAGTGGGGGACTAGCGGGGTCCACCGGGGAGCTGTTTTTT.

V is TRBV4-1 and J is TRBJ2-1; 8 bases are a match to TRBD2. Trimming at V came to 2 bases and at J to 0 bases, leaving 12 bases not matched to a gene. This CDR3 comprises 19 residues. Germline CDR1 MGHRA, CDR2 YSYEKL. The CDR3 coding sequence is TGCGCCAGCAGCCAAAAAGGACTAGCCCCAATGAGCTCCTACAATGAGCAGTTCTTC. Residues: CASSQKGLAPMSSYNEQFF.

This chain joins TRBV7-9 and TRBJ2-3, with TRBD1 matching over 7 bases. Germline V lookup: CDR1 SEHNR, CDR2 FQNEAQ (reference sequence). The ends lost 5 bases at V and 3 bases at J; junction bases unmatched: 5. CDR3 length equals 14 residues. The CDR3 sequence is CASSQGTATDTQYF. The CDR3 DNA sequence: TGTGCCAGCAGCCAAGGGACAGCGACAGATACGCAGTATTTT.

The CDR3 nucleotides read TGTGCCAGCAGCCCCGCAGGGGGGTCGGGGGAGCAGTTCTTC. It yields the protein CASSPAGGSGEQFF. This chain uses TRBV7-9 with TRBJ2-1; the D gene is possibly TRBD1 (7 bases). Germline values: CDR1 SEHNR, CDR2 FQNEAQ (reference sequence). V lost 5 bases to trimming and J lost 10 bases, with 18 bases between them. The CDR3 spans 14 residues.

The rearrangement joins TRBV6-5 to TRBJ1-4; D gene uncertain. CDR1 is MNHEY and CDR2 is SVGAGI in the germline V gene. Trimming left V 3 bases short and J 6 bases short, with 17 bases between. This CDR3 region has 16 residues. The CDR3 sequence is CASSYDFGNVHEKLFF. The CDR3 bases are TGTGCCAGCAGTTATGATTTCGGGAATGTACATGAAAAACTGTTTTTT.

The chain joins TRBV2 to TRBJ2-7; D remains unclear. The CDR3 spans 11 residues. Trimming removed 8 bases at V and 1 base at J, with 6 bases between. Germline V CDR1 and CDR2: SNHLY, FYNNEI. CDR3 amino acids: CASSQSYEQYF. CDR3 bases: TGTGCCAGCTCGCAGTCCTACGAGCAGTACTTC.

V is TRBV19 and J is TRBJ1-4; a possible D gene is TRBD1 (5 bases). The CDR3 is made up of 14 amino acids. With 6 bases removed from V and 4 bases from J, the gap between germline ends came to 12 bases. CDR1 is LNHDA, CDR2 SQIVND, per germline (reference sequence). The CDR3 region has the DNA TGTGCCAGTAGCCCTTTCGACAGTAATGAAAAACTGTTTTTT. This codes for CASSPFDSNEKLFF.

The rearrangement uses TRBV27 and TRBJ1-1; TRBD1 agrees at 8 bases. The CDR3 spans 16 residues. The V segment lost 5 bases and the J segment 2 bases; nucleotides outside the gene matches: 10. Germline assignment: CDR1 MNHEY and CDR2 SMNVEV (reference sequence). The chain's CDR3 is CASSPRQGAGNTEAFF. The CDR3 DNA follows: TGTGCCAGCAGTCCACGTCAGGGGGCGGGAAACACTGAAGCTTTCTTT.

This clone was recorded only once. This rearrangement joins TRBV6-1 to TRBJ1-2, with D perhaps matching TRBD1 (5 bases). This CDR3 has 14 residues. V was cut by 7 bases and J by 4 bases, with 16 bases left in between. Germline V gene lookup returns CDR1 MNHNS and CDR2 SASEGT. CDR3 region: CASTSRAPLYGYTF. The CDR3, as DNA: TGTGCCAGCACTTCCAGGGCCCCCCTCTATGGCTACACCTTC.

This clone has a handful of counts. The rearrangement links TRBV6-5 to TRBJ2-3; 9 bases agree with TRBD2. The CDR3 is 15 residues long. With 6 bases clipped from V and 2 bases from J, the junction kept 6 bases outside the gene matches. Looked up from germline, CDR1 is MNHEY and CDR2 is SVGAGI. CDR3 DNA: TGTGCCAGCAGGGGCAGCGGGGGGATCACAGATACGCAGTATTTT. This encodes CASRGSGGITDTQYF.

The gene calls are TRBV5-4 and TRBJ2-7; D call uncertain. Per germline, CDR1 SGHNT and CDR2 YYREEE (reference sequence). V lost 2 bases to trimming and J lost 5 bases, with 5 bases between them. The CDR3 is made up of 11 amino acids. The CDR3 is CASSFSNEQYF. Written as DNA, the CDR3 is TGTGCCAGCAGCTTTTCCAACGAGCAGTACTTC.

V gene TRBV29-1 combines with J gene TRBJ2-7; 8 nucleotides agree with TRBD1. Germline V lookup: CDR1 SQVTM, CDR2 ANQGSEA. The CDR3 spans 15 residues. With V trimmed by 7 bases and J by 6 bases, 17 bases remained unmatched. The CDR3 sequence: CSARAGQADFGEQYF. The DNA of the CDR3 is TGCAGCGCCCGGGCGGGACAGGCCGACTTTGGCGAGCAGTACTTC.

This clone was seen a single time. The chain employs TRBV19 and TRBJ2-3, with 11 bases fitting TRBD2. The CDR3 covers 18 residues. Unmatched junction bases numbered 15, after V lost 1 base and J lost 9 bases. Germline assignment: CDR1 LNHDA and CDR2 SQIVND (reference sequence). In nucleotides, the CDR3 is TGTGCCAGTAGTATAGTTCAGGGGACTAGCGGACCAAGTAAGACGCAGTATTTT. Translation gives CASSIVQGTSGPSKTQYF.